This T cell receptor (beta chain) is drawn from a study of T cell changes during pregnancy in multiple sclerosis. Looked up from germline, CDR1 is SGHTA and CDR2 is FQGNSA. J lost 8 bases, V lost 2 bases, and 2 bases had no gene match. There are 13 residues in the CDR3. Sequencing used immunoSEQ multiplex PCR; TCRdb keeps in-frame clones, though not all of them. This table has some 89,000 clones, about 95% appearing once. The chain joins TRBV7-2 to TRBJ2-1; TRBD2 matches 8 bases. The clonotype originates from a female donor with multiple sclerosis, enrolled in a pregnancy study. The starting material was peripheral blood, obtained in the third trimester of pregnancy. CDR3 bases: TGTGCCAGCAGCTTAAGCGGGGGCGATGAGCAGTTCTTC. Amino acid sequence: CASSLSGGDEQFF.